This T cell receptor (beta chain) was sequenced during a study of shared clonotypes between healthy human individuals. Profiled with immunoSEQ multiplex PCR; TCRdb holds only in-frame clones, not every one. The sample comprises more than 2 million clones, approximately 94% of which are singletons, and roughly 0.13% rests with the top ten. This clone was recorded only once. V lost 2 bases and J 6 bases, leaving 8 bases between the germline ends. The CDR3 runs 13 residues. CDR1 is MNHEY, CDR2 SVGAGI, per germline. This chain connects TRBV6-5 to TRBJ2-1; D is uncertain. The sample taken for sequencing was naive CD4+ T cells sorted from blood. Subset here: CD45RA+ positively selected. This receptor was taken from a man aged 18 to 29 in good health. CDR3: CASSYRNGNEQFF. The CDR3 nucleotides are TGTGCCAGCAGTTACCGAAACGGCAATGAGCAGTTCTTC.